A selection of T cell receptor beta chains follows, all from one sample in a study of T cell changes during pregnancy in multiple sclerosis. Assay: immunoSEQ multiplex PCR; the TCRdb copy retains only in-frame clones and omits some. Here the sample spans about 40,000 clones, approximately 92% being singletons. The sample in question was peripheral blood, obtained before pregnancy. The receptors were sampled from a female donor with multiple sclerosis, enrolled in a pregnancy study. The CDR3 runs from the conserved cysteine through the conserved F or W. Each record gives: clone size, D gene, J gene, V gene, CDR3 DNA, CDR3 protein. D genes are given only for firm matches. Expanded clones are given a class, and other clones once, few, many or no size at all.

. | TRBD1 | TRBJ2-1 | TRBV6-5 | TGTGCCAGCAGCGATCGACAGGGGGCGAGGGATGAGCAGTTCTTC | CASSDRQGARDEQFF
. | TRBD2 | TRBJ2-7 | TRBV15 | TGTGCCACCAGCACTCGGGGCGGGAGTCGCGAGCAGTACTTC | CATSTRGGSREQYF
once | . | TRBJ2-4 | TRBV7-2 | TGTGCCAGCAGCCCACAAACCAAAAACATTCAGTACTTC | CASSPQTKNIQYF
. | TRBD1 | TRBJ2-7 | TRBV5-1 | TGCGCCAGCAGTCCGGACAGGGGGCCGTACCTGGACTACGAGCAGTACTTC | CASSPDRGPYLDYEQYF
once | . | TRBJ2-5 | TRBV30 | TGTGCCTGGAGTGCAGACCGCCAGGGGACCCAGTACTTC | CAWSADRQGTQYF
. | TRBD2 | TRBJ2-3 | TRBV27 | TGTGCCAGCAGTTCAGGGACTAGTGGGAGTACAGATACGCAGTATTTT | CASSSGTSGSTDTQYF
. | TRBD1 | TRBJ1-1 | TRBV5-1 | TGCGCCAGCAGCTTCGATACAGGGGCCGGCACTGAAGCTTTCTTT | CASSFDTGAGTEAFF
. | TRBD2 | TRBJ2-1 | TRBV18 | TGTGCCAGCTCAACCCGCGGGACTAGCGGGAGATTGGCATACAATGAGCAGTTCTTC | CASSTRGTSGRLAYNEQFF
. | TRBD2 | TRBJ2-7 | TRBV5-4 | TGTGCCAGCAGCTTGCGGGGGGGTCCCTACGAGCAGTACTTC | CASSLRGGPYEQYF
. | TRBD1 | TRBJ1-2 | TRBV7-6 | TGTGCCAGCAGCCCCTCCGGACAGGGGGCTCAGGGCTACACCTTC | CASSPSGQGAQGYTF
. | . | TRBJ1-2 | TRBV6-1 | TGTGCCAGCAGTGAAGAGGCCGGGGGGCCAGCTAACTATGGCTACACCTTC | CASSEEAGGPANYGYTF
. | . | TRBJ2-1 | TRBV5-1 | TGCGCCAGCAGCTTGGGCGGGACAGACAATGAGCAGTTCTTC | CASSLGGTDNEQFF
. | TRBD1 | TRBJ2-5 | TRBV19 | TGTGCCAGTAGTAGTCAGGGGGCTCAAGAGACCCAGTACTTC | CASSSQGAQETQYF
. | . | TRBJ1-2 | TRBV5-4 | TGTGCCAGCAGCTCGGCGGATACCTTC | CASSSADTF
. | . | TRBJ1-2 | TRBV6-5 | TGTGCCAGCAGCACCAGGCGGGGAAACTATGGCTACACCTTC | CASSTRRGNYGYTF
. | TRBD1 | TRBJ1-1 | TRBV7-9 | TGTGCCAGCAGCCCGTCCGGGACAGCAAAAATGAACACTGAAGCTTTCTTT | CASSPSGTAKMNTEAFF
. | . | TRBJ2-7 | TRBV21-1 | TGTGCCAACCACCGGGACACCAACTACGAGCAGTACTTC | CANHRDTNYEQYF
. | . | TRBJ2-3 | TRBV7-6 | TGTGCCAGCAGCCCCATCAGTGGGGAGGGCACAGATACGCAGTATTTT | CASSPISGEGTDTQYF
once | TRBD1 | TRBJ2-5 | TRBV28 | TGTGCCAGCGGGACAGGGGGGGAGACCCAGTACTTC | CASGTGGETQYF
once | . | TRBJ2-2 | TRBV11-3 | TGTGCCAGCAGCTCATCGGGGGTCACCGGGGAGCTGTTTTTT | CASSSSGVTGELFF
. | . | TRBJ1-3 | TRBV19 | TGTGCCAGTAGGCCCCCGCGGGTACACCTCTCTGGAAACACCATATATTTT | CASRPPRVHLSGNTIYF
. | . | TRBJ1-4 | TRBV12-2 | TGTGCAAGTCGCCATACAGGGGGTAGTAATGAAAAACTGTTTTTT | CASRHTGGSNEKLFF
. | . | TRBJ2-2 | TRBV6-4 | TGTGCCAGCAGTGACTCGACTAGCACCGGGGAGCTGTTTTTT | CASSDSTSTGELFF
. | TRBD1 | TRBJ1-5 | TRBV2 | TGTGCCAGCAGTGGACAGGGGGATCAGCCCCAGCATTTT | CASSGQGDQPQHF
. | TRBD1 | TRBJ2-7 | TRBV7-2 | TGTGCCAGCAGCTACGGACAGGGTTTCTCCGACGAGCAGTACTTC | CASSYGQGFSDEQYF
. | . | TRBJ2-1 | TRBV27 | TGTGCCAGCCGAGCGGGTGGGTACAATGAGCAGTTCTTC | CASRAGGYNEQFF
. | . | TRBJ1-5 | TRBV7-6 | TGTGCCAGCAGCTTAGGAGGGAACAATCAGCCCCAGCATTTT | CASSLGGNNQPQHF